Included here is one T cell receptor beta chain sequence, with context. Its antigen remains unknown. Disease duration was under 3 months in the ophthalmopathy patients, who also had a Clinical Activity Score of at least 3 and a NOSPECS grade of at least 4. Diagnoses were made from clinical symptoms, serum measures (thyroxine and TRAb), thyroid ultrasound and orbital computed tomography. This sample was included in a study of T cells in Graves' hyperthyroidism and ophthalmopathy. Study results and caveats: Within blood appeared most thyroid clonotypes that had expanded above 0.001.

RNA transcripts yielded amplified TCR beta CDR3 regions. RT-PCR in the first round (using the HTBI primer set) targeted the TCR CDR3. TCRdb recomputed calls from the multiplex PCR reads with MiXCR, one row per CDR3 protein. The sample has hundreds of thousands of distinct CDR3 sequences, less than 25% seen once; the top ten hold 30% to 40%. This CDR3 is 15 amino acids long. The germline gives CDR1 LGHDT, CDR2 YNNKEL (reference sequence). The germline V and J ends were trimmed by 4 bases and 5 bases, with 16 bases remaining between them. Material: blood. This rearrangement joins TRBV3-1 to TRBJ2-3, with D tentatively TRBD2 (5 bases). The TCR comes from a man in his thirties or forties with Graves' ophthalmopathy. The CDR3 protein is CASSPRTFRGDTQYF. The CDR3 nucleotides are TGTGCCAGCAGCCCCCGGACCTTCCGGGGAGATACGCAGTATTTT.